This T cell receptor (beta chain) was sequenced in a study of T-cell reconstitution after alpha-beta-depleted transplantation in children. Trimming removed 3 bases from V and 2 bases from J, with 12 bases in between. This CDR3 has 15 amino acids. Germline V CDR1 and CDR2: SGHAT, FQDESV (reference sequence). This clonotype was recorded a few times. Preparation of the TCRbeta library used unique molecular identifiers. TCRdb used MiXCR to reprocess the PCR reads, holding one entry per CDR3 protein. The sample comprises about 980,000 distinct CDR3 sequences, about 26% of which are singletons, and 28% rests with the top ten.

This sample comprised PBMCs, mostly from graft donor cells, obtained 360 days after TCRalphabeta/CD19-depleted stem cell transplant. This chain joins TRBV11-1 and TRBJ2-3; D not resolved. This receptor was obtained from a boy younger than two who had a stem cell transplant for SCID, so the T cells may come from the graft donor. The CDR3 protein is CASSFHGRYTDTQYF. In DNA form, the CDR3 reads TGTGCCAGCAGCTTTCACGGACGATACACAGATACGCAGTATTTT.